The 27 T cell receptor beta chains below were found in one sample sequenced in a study of spatial heterogeneity in lung cancer (dated by TCRdb to about 2019). No antigen has been identified for these receptors. What the research found in general, with its limitations: The tumor nonsynonymous mutation count correlated with the number of expanded intratumoral alpha and beta TCRs.

The time point label of this sample denotes: sample taken at primary tumor resection. The receptor library was made with 5' RACE. The sequencer listed for this sample is NextSeq 500. TCRdb reprocessing: public reads trimmed at Q25 with fastp, clones called with MiXCR, in-frame beta chains kept. Each entry merges the rows of one CDR3 protein and shows their most common DNA and genes. Counted in this sample were about 18,000 distinct CDR3 sequences; 7.5% of them appeared once. Of the sample, about 23% falls within the top ten clones. This specimen was lung tumor tissue, taken at surgery. These receptors were obtained from a male donor with early-stage non-small cell lung cancer.

This sequence joins TRBV28 and TRBJ2-1, with unresolved D. CDR1 and CDR2 from the germline V gene are MDHEN and SYDVKM. There are 13 residues in the CDR3. The germline V and J ends were trimmed by 7 bases and 6 bases, with 13 bases remaining between them. CDR3 DNA: TGTGCCAGCACCAGTCCATCGGCCAATGAGCAGTTCTTC. It specifies CASTSPSANEQFF.

Ten or more counts support this clonotype. The genes are TRBV19 and TRBJ2-2; 10 bases agree with TRBD1. The germline CDR1 and CDR2 sequences are LNHDA and SQIVND (reference sequence). This CDR3 has 15 amino acids. V gave up 6 bases and J gave up 4 bases; unmatched junction bases: 5. The CDR3 DNA reads TGTGCCAGTAGCACTGGGACAGGGGCCACCGGGGAGCTGTTTTTT. Translating it yields CASSTGTGATGELFF.

The V call is TRBV20-1, the J call TRBJ1-6; 9 bases agree with TRBD1. The V and J ends lost 3 bases and 9 bases, in that order; junction bases with no gene match: 9. This CDR3 has 15 amino acids. The germline V gene has CDR1 DFQATT and CDR2 SNEGSKA (reference sequence). CDR3 DNA sequence: TGCAGTGCTAGCCCCGGGACAGGGTTGGGTTCACCCCTCCACTTT. Amino acid sequence: CSASPGTGLGSPLHF.

This clonotype was counted many times. CDR3 region: CAANPGASGNTIYF. The DNA of the CDR3 is TGTGCAGCGAATCCAGGGGCTTCAGGAAACACCATATATTTT. The rearrangement uses TRBV30 and TRBJ1-3; the D gene is possibly TRBD1 (6 bases). CDR1 GTSNPN and CDR2 SVGIG come from the germline V gene (reference sequence). CDR3 length equals 14 residues.

This clonotype was recorded many times. V and J are TRBV28 and TRBJ1-1; D is possibly TRBD1 (6 bases). The germline V and J ends were trimmed by 0 bases and 1 base, with 9 bases remaining between them. CDR1 and CDR2 from the germline V gene are MDHEN and SYDVKM. This CDR3 has 15 residues. CDR3 region: CASSLWTGGNTEAFF. In nucleotides, the CDR3 is TGTGCCAGCAGTTTATGGACAGGTGGGAACACTGAAGCTTTCTTT.

This clonotype occurred many times. This chain connects TRBV7-8 to TRBJ1-6; D gene ambiguous. CDR1 is SGHVS and CDR2 is FQNEAQ in the germline V gene. Deletions cut 3 bases from V and 8 bases from J, with 14 bases between. There are 15 residues in the CDR3. The CDR3 coding sequence is TGTGCCAGCAGCTTGCAGGCTGCATGGGATTCACCCCTCCACTTT. Encoded protein: CASSLQAAWDSPLHF.

This clonotype was recorded at least ten times. This chain connects TRBV12-3 or TRBV12-4 to TRBJ1-5, with TRBD1 matching over 8 bases. The J segment lost 3 bases and the V segment lost 6 bases, leaving 7 bases of the junction unmatched. The CDR3 sequence is 15 residues long. The CDR3 coding sequence is TGTGCCAGCAGCCAGCAGGGGGCTAACAATCAGCCCCAGCATTTT. It codes for CASSQQGANNQPQHF.

In its sample, this clonotype was seen once. A read error may explain this, as a much larger clone is one base away. The rearrangement links TRBV12-3 or TRBV12-4 to TRBJ2-3; 9 bases agree with TRBD2. This CDR3 region has 17 residues. This CDR3 is CDSSFRVAGDVPDTQYF. CDR3 DNA sequence: TGTGACAGCAGTTTTCGGGTAGCGGGGGACGTTCCAGATACGCAGTATTTT.

This clonotype is medium-sized by share. The genes are TRBV29-1 and TRBJ2-3; 7 nucleotides align to TRBD2. This CDR3 comprises 12 residues. Germline CDR1 reads SQVTM; CDR2 reads ANQGSEA. The V segment lost 7 bases and the J segment 1 base; nucleotides outside the gene matches: 2. Written as DNA, the CDR3 is TGCAGCGGGAGCGGGGGCACAGATACGCAGTATTTT. Its protein is CSGSGGTDTQYF.

This clonotype was recorded at least ten times. The chain combines TRBV7-2 with TRBJ2-1; 8 bases match TRBD1. This CDR3 has 15 residues. Germline V gene lookup returns CDR1 SGHTA and CDR2 FQGNSA. With 5 bases clipped from V and 1 base from J, the junction kept 4 bases outside the gene matches. CDR3 amino acids: CASSNRGASYNEQFF. The CDR3 DNA follows: TGTGCCAGCAGCAACAGGGGGGCTTCCTACAATGAGCAGTTCTTC.

This clonotype was detected only a few times. This sequence joins TRBV19 and TRBJ1-1; perhaps TRBD1 as D (6 bases). The V gene lost 4 bases and the J gene lost 0 bases, with 12 bases spanning the gap. This CDR3 region has 15 residues. Germline V gene data show CDR1 as LNHDA and CDR2 as SQIVND (reference sequence). CDR3 region: CASSTLGGLNTEAFF. The CDR3, as DNA: TGTGCCAGTAGTACCCTAGGGGGATTGAACACTGAAGCTTTCTTT.

About this clonotype itself: A much larger clone sits a single nucleotide away, making a read error possible. This rearrangement joins TRBV20-1 to TRBJ1-2, with a weak D call TRBD1 (6 bases). This CDR3 contains 15 residues. The germline gives CDR1 DFQATT, CDR2 SNEGSKA (reference sequence). CDR3 bases: TGCAGTGCTAGAGACAGGGGTACCCTTAACTATGGCGACACCTTC. Its protein is CSARDRGTLNYGDTF.

The V and J genes are TRBV23-1 and TRBJ2-1; TRBD2 aligns across 11 bases. Being an ORF, TRBV23-1 has a function that is uncertain. V trimming: 0 bases; J trimming: 0 bases; junction bases outside the gene matches: 10. There are 20 residues in the CDR3. The CDR3 DNA is TGCGCCAGCAGTCAATCACGGCTAGCGGGGGGAACCTGCTCCTACAATGAGCAGTTCTTC. Protein sequence: CASSQSRLAGGTCSYNEQFF.

The chain is built from TRBV9 and TRBJ1-1; TRBD1 might be the D (6 bases). Germline CDR1 is SGDLS and CDR2 is YYNGEE. V gave up 0 bases and J gave up 1 base, with 13 bases separating them. The CDR3 totals 16 residues. CDR3 nucleotides: TGTGCCAGCAGCGTAGCCCCAGGGGACAAGAACACTGAAGCTTTCTTT. Encoded protein: CASSVAPGDKNTEAFF.

This clonotype was recorded at least ten times. The V call is TRBV5-1, the J call TRBJ1-1; 8 positions agree with TRBD1. J was trimmed by 6 bases and V by 0 bases; bases with no gene match: 13. The length of the CDR3 is 17 residues. Germline V gene lookup returns CDR1 SGHRS and CDR2 YFSETQ. This chain's CDR3 is CASSLGQGTNRHAEAFF. In DNA form, the CDR3 reads TGCGCCAGCAGCTTGGGACAGGGGACGAATAGGCACGCTGAAGCTTTCTTT. The whole variable domain, remainder taken from reference TRBV5-1 and TRBJ1-1, is KAGVTQTPRYLIKTRGQQVTLSCSPISGHRSVSWYQQTPGQGLQFLFEYFSETQRNKGNFPGRFSGRQFSNSRSEMNVSTLELGDSALYLCASSLGQGTNRHAEAFFGQGTRLTVV.

A few counts support this clonotype. The genes are TRBV18 and TRBJ1-2; perhaps TRBD1 as D (6 bases). V shed 3 bases and J shed 6 bases, with 14 bases lying between them. The CDR3 has 14 amino acids. Germline CDR1 and CDR2: KGHSH and LQKENI. CDR3 nucleotides: TGTGCCAGCTCACCTGGGACAAACAAGCATGGCTACACCTTC. Its protein product is CASSPGTNKHGYTF.

This clonotype is medium-sized by share. The chain recombines TRBV11-2 with TRBJ1-2; 7 nucleotides line up with TRBD1. This CDR3 spans 14 amino acids. Germline CDR1 reads SGHAT; CDR2 reads FQNNGV. V trimming: 6 bases; J trimming: 5 bases; junction bases outside the gene matches: 9. The CDR3, as DNA: TGTGCCAGCAGGAATAGGGCAGGGGGTTATGGCTACACCTTC. It yields the protein CASRNRAGGYGYTF.

The chain joins TRBV7-3 to TRBJ2-5, with D possibly called TRBD1 or TRBD2 (5 bases each). Germline values: CDR1 SGHTA, CDR2 FQGTGA. The germline V and J ends were trimmed by 5 bases and 5 bases, with 18 bases remaining between them. The CDR3 extends over 15 amino acids. CDR3 nucleotides: TGTGCCAGCAGCCCAACCGGGGCAGGTGGTGAGACCCAGTACTTC. This gives the protein CASSPTGAGGETQYF.

DNA for the CDR3: TGTGCCAGCTCCTTGATGGGGTACCAAGAGACCCAGTACTTC. It encodes CASSLMGYQETQYF. The chain has TRBV28 and TRBJ2-5; no clear D gene. The V end lost 8 bases, the J end lost 0 bases, and 13 bases lay between the germline ends. The germline V gene has CDR1 MDHEN and CDR2 SYDVKM. The CDR3 is 14 amino acids.

This clonotype was observed at least ten times. V gene TRBV18 combines with J gene TRBJ2-2; 7 bases line up with TRBD1. The junction had 8 bases not matched to a gene; V was cut back by 6 bases and J by 7 bases. This CDR3 has 14 amino acids. In germline, CDR1 is KGHSH, CDR2 LQKENI. CDR3 in DNA: TGTGCCAGCTCGCCCCGACAGGGAGTCGGGGAGCTGTTTTTT. Translated, it gives CASSPRQGVGELFF.

This CDR3 reads CSPKGVTGELFF. DNA of the CDR3: TGCAGTCCCAAGGGGGTCACCGGGGAGCTGTTTTTT. This chain connects TRBV20-1 to TRBJ2-2, with D tentatively TRBD1 (6 bases). CDR1 is DFQATT and CDR2 is SNEGSKA in the germline V gene (reference sequence). The germline V and J ends were trimmed by 8 bases and 4 bases, with 11 bases remaining between them. The CDR3 is 12 amino acids.

This clonotype was seen more than once but under ten times. The J gene is TRBJ2-1, the V gene TRBV5-1; tentative D call: TRBD1 (6 bases). Germline V lookup: CDR1 SGHRS, CDR2 YFSETQ. The CDR3 extends over 15 amino acids. V lost 0 bases to trimming and J lost 0 bases, with 7 bases between them. CDR3 sequence reads: CASSLGQVSYNEQFF. The CDR3 DNA follows: TGCGCCAGCAGCTTGGGACAGGTCTCCTACAATGAGCAGTTCTTC. The full variable domain, completed using reference TRBV5-1 and TRBJ2-1, is KAGVTQTPRYLIKTRGQQVTLSCSPISGHRSVSWYQQTPGQGLQFLFEYFSETQRNKGNFPGRFSGRQFSNSRSEMNVSTLELGDSALYLCASSLGQVSYNEQFFGPGTRLTVL.

This clonotype was picked up many times. The chain carries TRBV9 and TRBJ2-3; TRBD1 matches at 8 bases. The ends lost 0 bases at V and 5 bases at J; junction bases unmatched: 8. CDR1 and CDR2 (germline): SGDLS, YYNGEE. The CDR3 loop spans 16 amino acids. The chain's CDR3 is CASSVGPGQGVDTQYF. The CDR3 DNA is TGTGCCAGCAGCGTAGGTCCCGGACAGGGAGTAGATACGCAGTATTTT.

This clonotype was seen repeatedly, ten times or more. The V call is TRBV6-2 or TRBV6-3, the J call TRBJ1-2; D is possibly TRBD1 (5 bases). Per germline, CDR1 MNHEY and CDR2 SVGEGT. The CDR3 length is 15 residues. V lost 2 bases and J lost 2, with 12 bases in between. The DNA for the CDR3 is TGTGCCAGCAGTTACAGTCGGGGCCCGAACTATGGCTACACCTTC. Its protein is CASSYSRGPNYGYTF.

This clonotype was counted at least ten times. The chain recombines TRBV12-3 or TRBV12-4 with TRBJ1-3, with a tentative D call TRBD1 (5 bases). Trimming cost V 3 bases and J 3 bases, with 9 bases left between them. The CDR3 has 14 residues. The CDR3: CASSLRGDGNTIYF. CDR3 DNA: TGTGCCAGCAGTTTGAGAGGGGATGGAAACACCATATATTTT.

Note on this clonotype: The missing conserved phenylalanine or tryptophan at the end of this CDR3 makes a read error likely. This rearrangement joins TRBV11-1 to TRBJ2-7; either TRBD1 or TRBD2 may fit D (5 bases each). V lost 2 bases to trimming and J lost 5 bases, with 13 bases between them. The CDR3 covers 14 residues. Per germline, CDR1 SGHAT and CDR2 FQDESV (reference sequence). The CDR3 sequence: CASSLRDPGDEQYI. The CDR3, as DNA: TGTGCCAGCAGCTTAAGGGACCCCGGGGACGAGCAGTACATC.

Only a few counts were recorded for this clonotype. The chain has TRBV18 and TRBJ2-1, with 12 bases aligning to TRBD1. The CDR3 runs to 15 residues. Germline V CDR1 and CDR2: KGHSH, LQKENI. Trimming removed 5 bases from V and 7 bases from J; junction bases left unmatched: 6. DNA of the CDR3: TGTGCCAGCTCATCCCGGGACAGGGGGCGAAATGAGCAGTTCTTC. Its translation is CASSSRDRGRNEQFF.